Following are 32 T cell receptor beta chains from one sample sequenced in a study of graft-versus-host responses after intestinal transplantation. Sequencing was performed with immunoSEQ multiplex PCR; in TCRdb, only in-frame clones are kept and a portion is missing. The sample gives around 99,000 clones, roughly 91% of which show up once; roughly 2% is in the top ten. Their cognate antigens are unknown. The specimen comprised unstimulated CD8+ T cells sorted from spleen or lymph node cells, sampled before intestinal transplant. The receptors shown here come from a human donor who received an intestinal transplant.

DNA of the CDR3: TGTGCCAGCAGCGTAGGTAATCCCGGGGAGCTGTTTTTT. Encoded protein: CASSVGNPGELFF. The chain employs TRBV9 and TRBJ2-2; D gene uncertain. This CDR3 has 13 residues. The germline gives CDR1 SGDLS, CDR2 YYNGEE. V was trimmed by 0 bases and J by 6 bases, leaving 6 bases between them.

The chain links TRBV25-1 to TRBJ1-2, with a weak D call TRBD1 (5 bases). Germline V gene data show CDR1 as MGHDK and CDR2 as SYGVNS. Trimming cost V 2 bases and J 3 bases, with 13 bases left between them. The CDR3 totals 15 residues. CDR3 bases: TGTGCCAGCAGTGAAGGGGCAGAGCTGGACTATGGCTACACCTTC. This gives the protein CASSEGAELDYGYTF.

This chain uses TRBV9 with TRBJ1-2; TRBD1 matches 8 bases. This CDR3 contains 14 residues. The germline V gene encodes CDR1 SGDLS and CDR2 YYNGEE. The junction had 5 bases not matched to a gene; V was cut back by 2 bases and J by 5 bases. This CDR3 is CASSVQGAAYGYTF. CDR3 DNA: TGTGCCAGCAGCGTGCAGGGGGCGGCATATGGCTACACCTTC.

This chain uses TRBV9 with TRBJ2-3; the match to TRBD2 covers 7 bases. J gave up 2 bases and V 0 bases, and 3 bases lay outside the gene matches. The CDR3 length is 15 residues. From germline, CDR1 is SGDLS and CDR2 YYNGEE. CDR3 region: CASSVVAGDTDTQYF. The CDR3 DNA reads as TGTGCCAGCAGCGTAGTGGCGGGGGACACAGATACGCAGTATTTT. Looking up the rest from reference TRBV9 and TRBJ2-3 gives the full variable domain: DSGVTQTPKHLITATGQRVTLRCSPRSGDLSVYWYQQSLDQGLQFLIQYYNGEERAKGNILERFSAQQFPDLHSELNLSSLELGDSALYFCASSVVAGDTDTQYFGPGTRLTVL.

About this clone itself: Other DNA sequences in the same sample also yield this CDR3. The CDR3 protein is CASSLGLNQPQHF. CDR3 bases: TGTGCCAGCAGTCTGGGGCTTAATCAGCCCCAGCATTTT. V gene TRBV27 combines with J gene TRBJ1-5, with D possibly matching TRBD1 (5 bases). CDR3 size: 13 residues. Germline CDR1 and CDR2: MNHEY and SMNVEV (reference sequence). V lost 5 bases to trimming and J lost 4 bases, with 9 bases between them.

This clone was recorded a few times. The CDR3 sequence is CASSQGTVSGNTIYF. CDR3 DNA sequence: TGCGCCAGCAGCCAAGGGACAGTTTCTGGAAACACCATATATTTT. V usage is TRBV4-3 and J usage is TRBJ1-3; D is perhaps TRBD1 (6 bases). The germline V gene has CDR1 LGHNA and CDR2 YSLEER. The CDR3 runs to 15 residues. V was clipped by 1 base and J by 1 base, with 8 bases between them.

This chain uses TRBV10-3 with TRBJ1-1; 7 bases line up with TRBD1. The germline V gene encodes CDR1 ENHRY and CDR2 SYGVKD. This CDR3 region has 14 residues. Unmatched junction bases numbered 9, after V lost 11 bases and J lost 0 bases. The chain's CDR3 is CAATSDRMNTEAFF. In DNA, the CDR3 is TGTGCCGCGACCTCGGACAGGATGAACACTGAAGCTTTCTTT.

This chain joins TRBV6-5 and TRBJ2-1, with TRBD2 identical over 7 bases. The CDR3 totals 15 residues. Trimming at V came to 0 bases and at J to 3 bases, leaving 2 bases not matched to a gene. The germline V gene has CDR1 MNHEY and CDR2 SVGAGI. CDR3 bases: TGTGCCAGCAGTTACTCCGGCGGGGGCTACAATGAGCAGTTCTTC. This codes for CASSYSGGGYNEQFF.

The chain couples TRBV9 to TRBJ2-3; no clear D. The CDR3 extends over 11 amino acids. V was trimmed by 3 bases and J by 5 bases, leaving 4 bases between them. Germline CDR1 and CDR2: SGDLS and YYNGEE. CDR3 coding DNA: TGTGCCAGCAGCGGAGAAGATACGCAGTATTTT. It is translated as CASSGEDTQYF.

The rearrangement uses TRBV19 and TRBJ2-1, with 15 positions matching TRBD2. The CDR3 is 15 amino acids. V trimming: 9 bases; J trimming: 7 bases; junction bases outside the gene matches: 7. The V gene's germline CDR1 is LNHDA and CDR2 SQIVND (reference sequence). DNA of the CDR3: TGTGCCAGCGAGGTTGGACTAGCGGGGGGGAATGAGCAGTTCTTC. This sequence encodes CASEVGLAGGNEQFF.

V and J are TRBV7-2 and TRBJ2-1; D perhaps matches TRBD2 (5 bases). CDR1 is SGHTA and CDR2 is FQGNSA in the germline V gene. CDR3 length: 18 amino acids. Trimming removed 0 bases at V and 1 base at J, with 16 bases between. The CDR3 DNA is TGTGCCAGCAGCTTAGCCCCAGCGGCCCCCTATTCCTACAATGAGCAGTTCTTC. Protein product: CASSLAPAAPYSYNEQFF.

The chain combines TRBV15 with TRBJ2-1; 10 bases are a match to TRBD1. V shed 2 bases and J 6 bases; nucleotides not matched to a gene: 7. Germline CDR1 LNHNV, CDR2 YYDKDF (reference sequence). The CDR3 totals 16 residues. Here the CDR3 reads CATSRPDRGQVNEQFF. The CDR3 bases are TGTGCCACCAGCAGACCTGACAGGGGGCAGGTCAATGAGCAGTTCTTC.

This clone was seen only a few times. Other DNA sequences from this sample encode an identical CDR3 as well. The rearrangement links TRBV19 to TRBJ1-6; no clear D gene. V dropped 1 base and J dropped 2 bases, with 6 bases sitting between them. Germline lookup yields CDR1 LNHDA and CDR2 SQIVND (reference sequence). This CDR3 contains 15 residues. CDR3: CASSIGGTYNSPLHF. DNA for the CDR3: TGTGCCAGTAGTATAGGCGGGACCTATAATTCACCCCTCCACTTT.

This clone was recorded once. The rearrangement uses TRBV4-3 and TRBJ2-7; possibly TRBD1 for D (5 bases). Germline V gene sequence: CDR1 LGHNA, CDR2 YSLEER. This CDR3 contains 14 residues. V lost 4 bases to trimming and J lost 5 bases, with 15 bases between them. The CDR3 sequence is CASSPKAGPHEQYF. CDR3 in DNA: TGCGCCAGCAGCCCGAAGGCAGGGCCCCACGAGCAGTACTTC.

The rearrangement joins TRBV11-2 to TRBJ1-2; no definite D call. CDR3 length equals 13 residues. Germline CDR1 is SGHAT and CDR2 is FQNNGV. Trimming cost V 5 bases and J 5 bases, with 12 bases left between them. Written as DNA, the CDR3 is TGTGCCAGCAGCCCTAAAGAGGAATATGGCTACACCTTC. Translation gives CASSPKEEYGYTF. Filled out from reference TRBV11-2 and TRBJ1-2, the complete variable domain reads EAGVAQSPRYKIIEKRQSVAFWCNPISGHATLYWYQQILGQGPKLLIQFQNNGVVDDSQLPKDRFSAERLKGVDSTLKIQPAKLEDSAVYLCASSPKEEYGYTFGSGTRLTVV.

The gene calls are TRBV27 and TRBJ2-3, with 8 bases that match TRBD1. Germline V gene data show CDR1 as MNHEY and CDR2 as SMNVEV (reference sequence). The CDR3 covers 15 residues. Unmatched junction bases numbered 10, after V lost 5 bases and J lost 6 bases. CDR3 residues: CASSPGTGFTDTQYF. The CDR3 coding sequence is TGTGCCAGCAGTCCAGGGACAGGATTCACGGATACGCAGTATTTT.

J is TRBJ2-4 and V is TRBV15; TRBD2 is a possible D gene (6 bases). Germline V gene sequence: CDR1 LNHNV, CDR2 YYDKDF (reference sequence). V gave up 7 bases and J gave up 1 base, with 11 bases separating them. There are 14 residues in the CDR3. The CDR3 loop is CATMPGEAKNIQYF. The CDR3 DNA reads TGTGCCACCATGCCGGGGGAGGCCAAAAACATTCAGTACTTC.

This chain connects TRBV9 to TRBJ1-1; TRBD1 aligns across 9 bases. J was trimmed by 2 bases and V by 3 bases; bases with no gene match: 5. The germline V gene encodes CDR1 SGDLS and CDR2 YYNGEE. This CDR3 contains 15 residues. CDR3 region: CASSEDRGKNTEAFF. The CDR3 DNA reads TGTGCCAGCAGCGAGGACAGGGGAAAAAACACTGAAGCTTTCTTT.

The chain links TRBV13 to TRBJ2-5; maybe TRBD1 (5 bases). Germline V gives CDR1 PRHDT, CDR2 FYEKMQ (reference sequence). The germline V and J ends were trimmed by 0 bases and 2 bases, with 7 bases remaining between them. The CDR3 spans 14 residues. The CDR3 is CASSLGTAQETQYF. The DNA of the CDR3 is TGTGCCAGCAGCTTAGGGACAGCGCAAGAGACCCAGTACTTC. The variable domain in full, with the rest retrieved from reference TRBV13 and TRBJ2-5, is AAGVIQSPRHLIKEKRETATLKCYPIPRHDTVYWYQQGPGQDPQFLISFYEKMQSDKGSIPDRFSAQQFSDYHSELNMSSLELGDSALYFCASSLGTAQETQYFGPGTRLLVL.

The chain carries TRBV4-3 and TRBJ1-1; D gene uncertain. In germline, CDR1 is LGHNA, CDR2 YSLEER. CDR3 length: 16 amino acids. V lost 0 bases and J lost 1, with 12 bases in between. CDR3 protein: CASSQDRGSGNTEAFF. The CDR3 DNA follows: TGCGCCAGCAGCCAAGATCGCGGGAGCGGGAACACTGAAGCTTTCTTT.

The chain couples TRBV6-5 to TRBJ2-7; 7 nucleotides agree with TRBD2. There are 13 residues in the CDR3. CDR1 and CDR2 from the germline V gene are MNHEY and SVGAGI. J gave up 4 bases and V 0 bases, and 0 bases lay outside the gene matches. The DNA of the CDR3 is TGTGCCAGCAGTTACTCACTAGCGTACGAGCAGTACTTC. Its translation: CASSYSLAYEQYF.

The chain is built from TRBV7-6 and TRBJ2-7, with 7 positions matching TRBD1. Germline V lookup: CDR1 SGHVS, CDR2 FNYEAQ. V shed 0 bases, J shed 3 bases, and the junction held 2 bases outside the gene matches. The length of the CDR3 is 14 residues. The CDR3 loop is CASSLATGNYEQYF. The CDR3 DNA sequence: TGTGCCAGCAGCTTAGCGACAGGGAACTACGAGCAGTACTTC.

This clone was counted a few times. The chain joins TRBV9 to TRBJ1-3; no definite D call. V was shortened by 4 bases and J by 0 bases, with 17 bases between the two germline ends. From germline, CDR1 is SGDLS and CDR2 YYNGEE. This CDR3 region has 17 residues. The CDR3 here is CASSLRGAGDSGNTIYF. The CDR3 bases are TGTGCCAGCAGCCTCAGAGGAGCGGGAGACTCTGGAAACACCATATATTTT.

The rearrangement joins TRBV11-2 to TRBJ1-1; TRBD1 is a possible D gene (6 bases). This CDR3 spans 13 amino acids. Between the trimmed V and J ends, which lost 0 bases and 7 bases, there was a span of 9 bases. Germline V CDR1 and CDR2: SGHAT, FQNNGV. This chain's CDR3 is CASSLETQGEAFF. As DNA, the CDR3 is TGTGCCAGCAGCTTAGAGACACAGGGTGAAGCTTTCTTT.

The chain couples TRBV5-4 to TRBJ2-7, with a possible D match to TRBD2 (6 bases). V gave up 0 bases and J gave up 3 bases, with 25 bases separating them. The CDR3 has 19 amino acids. Germline V gives CDR1 SGHNT, CDR2 YYREEE (reference sequence). The DNA of the CDR3 is TGTGCCAGCAGCTTGGGGCCGCCGGGGCAGGTGGGGGGAAACTACGAGCAGTACTTC. It translates to CASSLGPPGQVGGNYEQYF.

This clone was recorded only once. The genes are TRBV27 and TRBJ2-2; D is possibly TRBD2 (6 bases). Germline V gives CDR1 MNHEY, CDR2 SMNVEV (reference sequence). V lost 9 bases and J lost 5, with 19 bases in between. CDR3 size: 15 residues. CDR3 protein: CASTQRAPYTGELFF. In DNA form, the CDR3 reads TGTGCCAGTACCCAGCGGGCACCTTATACCGGGGAGCTGTTTTTT.

The chain uses TRBV13 and TRBJ1-1; D unresolved. Trimming shortened V by 0 bases and J by 8 bases, and 4 bases separated the two germline ends. This CDR3 spans 11 amino acids. Germline CDR1 PRHDT, CDR2 FYEKMQ (reference sequence). The CDR3 coding sequence is TGTGCCAGCAGCTTAGGACAAGAAGCTTTCTTT. Residues: CASSLGQEAFF.

V and J are TRBV12-5 and TRBJ2-3; 10 positions agree with TRBD2. V shed 7 bases and J 6 bases; nucleotides not matched to a gene: 13. The CDR3 extends over 16 amino acids. Looked up from germline, CDR1 is LGHNT and CDR2 is FRNRAP. Written as DNA, the CDR3 is TGTGCTAGTGCCGCAAGCGGGGGGGCATTAGGGGATACGCAGTATTTT. Its protein is CASAASGGALGDTQYF.

This clone was counted once. The genes are TRBV7-2 and TRBJ2-7; 10 nucleotides line up with TRBD2. V lost 5 bases and J lost 4; bases outside the gene matches: 5. Germline-derived CDR1 and CDR2 are SGHTA and FQGNSA. The CDR3 is made up of 14 amino acids. The CDR3: CASSAAGGSYEQYF. CDR3 sequence (DNA): TGTGCCAGCAGCGCAGCGGGGGGGTCTTACGAGCAGTACTTC.

This sequence joins TRBV13 and TRBJ1-5; 8 bases align to TRBD1. V was clipped by 4 bases and J by 4 bases; unmatched bases: 3. The germline V gene encodes CDR1 PRHDT and CDR2 FYEKMQ (reference sequence). The CDR3 has 14 amino acids. The CDR3 region is CASSSRQGNQPQHF. The CDR3 DNA sequence: TGTGCCAGCAGCTCCCGACAGGGGAATCAGCCCCAGCATTTT.

The chain uses TRBV2 and TRBJ1-1; D not resolved. In germline, CDR1 is SNHLY, CDR2 FYNNEI. The germline V and J ends were trimmed by 7 bases and 6 bases, with 15 bases remaining between them. The CDR3 is 13 amino acids. This CDR3 reads CASNLPGRSEAFF. DNA for the CDR3: TGTGCCAGCAACCTTCCGGGAAGGTCTGAAGCTTTCTTT.

V is TRBV11-2 and J is TRBJ1-3, with 7 bases aligning to TRBD1. This CDR3 has 15 residues. With V trimmed by 5 bases and J by 1 base, 5 bases remained unmatched. Germline loops: CDR1 SGHAT, CDR2 FQNNGV. The CDR3 here is CASSPTGSSGNTIYF. The CDR3 nucleotides are TGTGCCAGCAGCCCGACAGGGTCTTCTGGAAACACCATATATTTT.